This section outlines one T cell receptor beta chain sequence together with its context. The sample originates from a study of blood T cell repertoires in COVID-19. At the level of the study: Sites in the United States, Italy and Spain provided acute and convalescent COVID-19 samples.

Generated by immunoSEQ multiplex PCR, the TCRdb table keeps only in-frame clones and is missing some. The sample holds about 410,000 clones, more than 80% seen once. The receptor comes from a woman in her 30s with active or convalescent COVID-19. The sample taken for sequencing was peripheral blood.

Here the CDR3 DNA reads TGTGCTAGTGGTTTGGCAGGGGGCGGCCCCTACAATGAGCAGTTCTTC. Encoded protein: CASGLAGGGPYNEQFF. This chain uses TRBV12-5 with TRBJ2-1; 8 bases match TRBD1. The V segment lost 1 base and the J segment 2 bases; nucleotides outside the gene matches: 4. CDR3 size: 16 residues. CDR1 is LGHNT and CDR2 is FRNRAP in the germline V gene.